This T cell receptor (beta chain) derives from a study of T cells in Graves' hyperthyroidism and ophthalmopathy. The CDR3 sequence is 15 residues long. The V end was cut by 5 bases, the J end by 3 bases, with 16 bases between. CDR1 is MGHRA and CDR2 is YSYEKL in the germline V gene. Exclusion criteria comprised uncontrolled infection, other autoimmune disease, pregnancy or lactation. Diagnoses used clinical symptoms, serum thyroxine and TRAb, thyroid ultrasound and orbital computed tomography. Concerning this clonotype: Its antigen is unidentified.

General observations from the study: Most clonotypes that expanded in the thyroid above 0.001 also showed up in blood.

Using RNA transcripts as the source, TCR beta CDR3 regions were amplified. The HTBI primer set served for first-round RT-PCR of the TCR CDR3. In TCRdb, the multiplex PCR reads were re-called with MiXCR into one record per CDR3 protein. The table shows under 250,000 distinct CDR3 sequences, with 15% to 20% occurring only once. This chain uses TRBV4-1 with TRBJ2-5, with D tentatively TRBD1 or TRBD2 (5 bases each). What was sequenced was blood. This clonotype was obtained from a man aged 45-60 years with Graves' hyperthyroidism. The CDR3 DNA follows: TGCGCCAGCAGCAACATCCGGGACCGAAAAGAGACCCAGTACTTC. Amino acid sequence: CASSNIRDRKETQYF.